One sample yielded the 5 T cell receptor beta chains listed below, sequenced in a study of blood T cell repertoires in COVID-19. Here immunoSEQ multiplex PCR was the method, and the copy in TCRdb shows in-frame clones only, minus some. The sample has a few hundred thousand clones, around 86% seen once. Sequenced material: PBMCs or T cells enriched from blood (not recorded which). The receptors stem from a woman aged 35 to 49 with acute COVID-19.

This clone has only a few counts. Other DNA sequences in the same sample also yield this CDR3. The chain uses TRBV18 and TRBJ1-2; D uncertain. The V gene's germline CDR1 is KGHSH and CDR2 LQKENI. The CDR3 extends over 13 amino acids. V lost 2 bases and J 4 bases, leaving 8 bases between the germline ends. The CDR3 protein is CASSPDKSYGYTF. The CDR3 DNA reads TGTGCCAGCTCACCAGACAAATCCTATGGCTACACCTTC.

This chain uses TRBV4-3 with TRBJ2-1; no definite D call. Germline CDR1 is LGHNA and CDR2 is YSLEER. The CDR3 sequence is 15 residues long. V was trimmed by 0 bases and J by 0 bases, leaving 6 bases between them. The CDR3 nucleotides are TGCGCCAGCAGCCAAGATCAGTTCTCCTACAATGAGCAGTTCTTC. Translated: CASSQDQFSYNEQFF.

In this sample, this clone turned up once. This chain links TRBV28 with TRBJ1-2, with D perhaps TRBD1 (6 bases). Looked up from germline, CDR1 is MDHEN and CDR2 is SYDVKM. Trimming left V 10 bases short and J 8 bases short, with 23 bases between. The CDR3 contains 14 residues. CDR3 DNA: TGTGCCATTTCGCGCGGGGGCCCGACTGAGGGCTACACCTTC. It specifies CAISRGGPTEGYTF.

V is TRBV28 and J is TRBJ1-1; D not certain. The CDR3 extends over 14 amino acids. The V gene lost 1 base and the J gene lost 0 bases, with 6 bases spanning the gap. Looked up from germline, CDR1 is MDHEN and CDR2 is SYDVKM. The CDR3 loop reads CASSLSQMNTEAFF. CDR3 DNA: TGTGCCAGCAGTTTATCACAGATGAACACTGAAGCTTTCTTT.

The chain couples TRBV19 to TRBJ2-7; 9 bases line up with TRBD2. CDR1 LNHDA and CDR2 SQIVND come from the germline V gene (reference sequence). The CDR3 totals 16 residues. With V trimmed by 0 bases and J by 2 bases, 5 bases remained unmatched. CDR3 DNA: TGTGCCAGTAGTATAGACGGGCGGGAGGGCCCCTACGAGCAGTACTTC. Its translation is CASSIDGREGPYEQYF.